The 20 T cell receptor beta chains presented below share a single source sample, sequenced in a study of T cell responses to AZD1222 COVID-19 vaccine (dated by TCRdb to the early 2020s). The library was prepared using the immunoSEQ multiplex PCR assay. Not all clones reach the TCRdb copy of this immuneACCESS table, which keeps in-frame sequences only. Checked studies attribute under half of the gap to unresolved V genes and leave the rest unexplained. The sample table lists roughly 100,000 clones, roughly 90% of them with a count of one. The ten largest account for around 2.5% of the sample. The time point label corresponds to: baseline before first vaccination. Sequences were derived from peripheral blood, sampled on day 0 of AZD1222 vaccination. The receptors here all came from an adult in good health.

This chain links TRBV28 with TRBJ2-1, with D possibly TRBD1 on 5 matching bases. The V gene lost 6 bases and the J gene lost 3 bases, with 30 bases spanning the gap. The CDR3 loop spans 20 amino acids. The germline gives CDR1 MDHEN, CDR2 SYDVKM. CDR3 residues: CASSFQGSPVLSNFYNEQFF. The CDR3 DNA reads as TGTGCCAGCAGCTTCCAGGGATCTCCAGTCCTTTCCAATTTCTACAATGAGCAGTTCTTC.

This clone was seen a handful of times. This rearrangement joins TRBV6-6 to TRBJ2-1; D unclear. The V and J ends lost 5 bases and 2 bases respectively, with 25 bases between them. Germline CDR1 reads MNHNY; CDR2 reads SVGAGI (reference sequence). The CDR3 contains 19 residues. CDR3 loop: CASSPSPRWAGSTYNEQFF. CDR3 nucleotides: TGTGCCAGCAGTCCCTCCCCTCGCTGGGCAGGCTCTACCTACAATGAGCAGTTCTTC.

The V call is TRBV12-3 or TRBV12-4, the J call TRBJ2-7; D uncertain. Trimming cost V 2 bases and J 4 bases, with 9 bases left between them. This CDR3 is built from 13 residues. CDR3 sequence: CASSLSPGYEQYF. The CDR3 DNA is TGTGCCAGCAGTTTATCTCCCGGTTACGAGCAGTACTTC.

This chain uses TRBV11-2 with TRBJ2-7; possibly TRBD1 or TRBD2 for D (5 bases each). The V gene's germline CDR1 is SGHAT and CDR2 FQNNGV. V was cut by 0 bases and J by 6 bases, with 15 bases left in between. The CDR3 extends over 15 amino acids. The CDR3 loop reads CASSLDWDETGEQYF. The CDR3 DNA reads as TGTGCCAGCAGCTTAGATTGGGACGAGACGGGCGAGCAGTACTTC. The variable domain in full, completed from reference TRBV11-2 and TRBJ2-7, reads EAGVAQSPRYKIIEKRQSVAFWCNPISGHATLYWYQQILGQGPKLLIQFQNNGVVDDSQLPKDRFSAERLKGVDSTLKIQPAKLEDSAVYLCASSLDWDETGEQYFGPGTRLTVT.

The chain links TRBV29-1 to TRBJ1-2; no clear D gene. Germline V gene sequence: CDR1 SQVTM, CDR2 ANQGSEA. The length of the CDR3 is 10 residues. V was clipped by 4 bases and J by 7 bases, with 7 bases between them. The CDR3 protein is CSVGVGGYTF. CDR3 DNA: TGCAGCGTTGGGGTGGGTGGCTACACCTTC.

The gene calls are TRBV11-2 and TRBJ2-7; D tentatively fits TRBD1 or TRBD2 (5 bases each). The length of the CDR3 is 14 residues. Germline values: CDR1 SGHAT, CDR2 FQNNGV. Between the trimmed V and J ends, which lost 2 bases and 6 bases, there was a span of 14 bases. The CDR3 DNA sequence: TGTGCCAGCAGCTTATTGGGGATTGGGGGCGAGCAGTACTTC. It translates to CASSLLGIGGEQYF. Combining the CDR3 with reference TRBV11-2 and TRBJ2-7 gives the whole variable domain EAGVAQSPRYKIIEKRQSVAFWCNPISGHATLYWYQQILGQGPKLLIQFQNNGVVDDSQLPKDRFSAERLKGVDSTLKIQPAKLEDSAVYLCASSLLGIGGEQYFGPGTRLTVT.

This chain connects TRBV7-6 to TRBJ1-4; D is possibly TRBD1 (6 bases). Germline assignment: CDR1 SGHVS and CDR2 FNYEAQ. The CDR3 contains 15 residues. V gave up 2 bases and J gave up 7 bases, with 14 bases separating them. The CDR3 bases are TGTGCCAGCAGCTTAACGGAGGGGGACCGTGAAAAACTGTTTTTT. Protein: CASSLTEGDREKLFF.

The chain combines TRBV10-3 with TRBJ2-7, with D perhaps TRBD1 or TRBD2 (6 bases each). Trimming stripped 8 bases from V and 4 bases from J, with 9 bases between. Germline V gene sequence: CDR1 ENHRY, CDR2 SYGVKD. CDR3 length: 11 amino acids. CDR3 sequence (DNA): TGTGCCATCCGAGGGGGGTACGAGCAGTACTTC. Residues: CAIRGGYEQYF.

The chain links TRBV4-1 to TRBJ1-5, with no clear D. Germline lookup yields CDR1 MGHRA and CDR2 YSYEKL. The V end was cut by 1 base, the J end by 7 bases, with 8 bases between. This CDR3 has 13 residues. In DNA, the CDR3 is TGCGCCAGCAGCCAAGTGGCGTGGCAGCCCCAGCATTTT. This translates into CASSQVAWQPQHF.

The V gene is TRBV28, the J gene TRBJ1-2; no clear D. Germline lookup yields CDR1 MDHEN and CDR2 SYDVKM. V was cut by 4 bases and J by 5 bases, with 5 bases left in between. This CDR3 has 11 amino acids. The CDR3 region is CASSSIYGYTF. CDR3 nucleotides: TGTGCCAGCAGTTCTATATATGGCTACACCTTC.

The chain couples TRBV4-1 to TRBJ1-5; D unclear. The CDR3 extends over 14 amino acids. Germline V lookup: CDR1 MGHRA, CDR2 YSYEKL. V lost 1 base to trimming and J lost 5 bases, with 9 bases between them. CDR3 coding DNA: TGCGCCAGCAGCCAAGTTGGGTCTGATCAGCCCCAGCATTTT. Translating it yields CASSQVGSDQPQHF.

This chain connects TRBV9 to TRBJ1-2; 10 bases match TRBD1. After removal of 4 bases from V and 7 bases from J, the junction contained 10 bases not matched to a gene. This CDR3 comprises 15 residues. CDR1 and CDR2 (germline): SGDLS, YYNGEE. The CDR3 region is CASSLPGQGLSGYTF. CDR3 in DNA: TGTGCCAGCAGCCTCCCGGGACAGGGGCTGAGTGGCTACACCTTC. The variable domain in full, with the rest retrieved from reference TRBV9 and TRBJ1-2, is DSGVTQTPKHLITATGQRVTLRCSPRSGDLSVYWYQQSLDQGLQFLIQYYNGEERAKGNILERFSAQQFPDLHSELNLSSLELGDSALYFCASSLPGQGLSGYTFGSGTRLTVV.

The chain couples TRBV19 to TRBJ2-1; the D gene is possibly TRBD2 (6 bases). The CDR3 has 14 residues. The V end lost 4 bases, the J end lost 10 bases, and 17 bases lay between the germline ends. CDR1 and CDR2 (germline): LNHDA, SQIVND (reference sequence). CDR3 sequence (DNA): TGTGCCAGTAGTAACCTCCTGGCGGGACGAGAGCAGTTCTTC. The encoded protein is CASSNLLAGREQFF.

The chain couples TRBV4-1 to TRBJ2-7, with TRBD2 as a possible D gene (6 bases). V was clipped by 5 bases and J by 0 bases, with 11 bases between them. The germline CDR1 and CDR2 sequences are MGHRA and YSYEKL. The CDR3 sequence is 14 residues long. Written as DNA, the CDR3 is TGCGCCAGCAGCTATCGGGAGTACTCCTACGAGCAGTACTTC. The encoded protein is CASSYREYSYEQYF.

The V gene is TRBV28, the J gene TRBJ2-7, with a tentative D call TRBD2 (7 bases). Between the trimmed V and J ends, which lost 8 bases and 5 bases, there was a span of 19 bases. Germline V gene lookup returns CDR1 MDHEN and CDR2 SYDVKM. The CDR3 contains 14 residues. In DNA, the CDR3 is TGTGCCAGCGCCAGATTCGGGGGGCTGAACGAGCAGTACTTC. Its translation is CASARFGGLNEQYF.

The chain is built from TRBV5-5 and TRBJ2-1, with 9 nucleotides matching TRBD2. CDR1 is SGHKS, CDR2 YYEKEE, per germline (reference sequence). V lost 4 bases and J lost 7; bases outside the gene matches: 9. The length of the CDR3 is 15 residues. This chain's CDR3 is CASSLLSGRANEQFF. The CDR3 region has the DNA TGTGCCAGCAGCCTGCTTAGCGGGAGAGCGAATGAGCAGTTCTTC.

This clone was observed a handful of times. CDR3 residues: CASSLVNVVGGSPLHF. The CDR3 DNA reads TGCGCCAGCAGCTTGGTTAATGTGGTTGGGGGTTCACCCCTCCACTTT. The chain has TRBV5-1 and TRBJ1-6; TRBD1 is a possible D gene (5 bases). This CDR3 has 16 residues. The V end was cut by 0 bases, the J end by 9 bases, with 16 bases between. In germline, CDR1 is SGHRS, CDR2 YFSETQ.

The V gene is TRBV28, the J gene TRBJ1-2; D might be TRBD1 (5 bases). The CDR3 contains 14 residues. V was cut by 5 bases and J by 3 bases, with 13 bases left in between. Germline V CDR1 and CDR2: MDHEN, SYDVKM. The CDR3: CASSVTGTHYGYTF. CDR3 nucleotides: TGTGCCAGCAGTGTCACCGGGACCCACTATGGCTACACCTTC.

This chain joins TRBV28 and TRBJ1-2; D gene uncertain. The V end was cut by 4 bases, the J end by 7 bases, with 22 bases between. The CDR3 covers 16 residues. CDR1 is MDHEN and CDR2 is SYDVKM in the germline V gene. The CDR3 protein is CASSSSKGVGAGGYTF. The CDR3 coding sequence is TGTGCCAGCAGTTCCAGTAAGGGAGTTGGTGCGGGTGGCTACACCTTC.

The chain uses TRBV4-2 and TRBJ2-3, with D perhaps assigned TRBD1 or TRBD2 (5 bases each). Deletions cut 0 bases from V and 4 bases from J, with 11 bases between. CDR1 is LGHNA, CDR2 YNFKEQ, per germline. CDR3 length: 15 amino acids. The CDR3 is CASSQEFGASDTQYF. Written as DNA, the CDR3 is TGTGCCAGCAGCCAAGAGTTCGGGGCCTCAGATACGCAGTATTTT.